Below are 3 T cell receptor beta chains sequenced from a single sample in a study of identical twins. TCRdb re-derived calls from the 5' RACE reads in MiXCR, one entry per CDR3 protein. The sample holds some 690,000 distinct CDR3 sequences, 20% to 25% seen once. These data were likewise used in another study, on T cells expressing NK-cell markers.

Sequenced material: PBMCs. The source of these receptors is a woman in her late teens or twenties in good health.

This clonotype has only a few counts. The genes are TRBV10-3 and TRBJ2-5; 10 bases are a match to TRBD1. Germline CDR1 ENHRY, CDR2 SYGVKD. This CDR3 region has 14 residues. Trimming at V came to 6 bases and at J to 0 bases, leaving 1 base not matched to a gene. The CDR3 bases are TGTGCCATCAGGGACAGGGGGAACCAAGAGACCCAGTACTTC. It translates to CAIRDRGNQETQYF.

This sequence joins TRBV5-1 and TRBJ2-1, with D perhaps matching TRBD2 (5 bases). Looked up from germline, CDR1 is SGHRS and CDR2 is YFSETQ. V lost 0 bases and J 2 bases, leaving 12 bases between the germline ends. The CDR3 is made up of 16 amino acids. The CDR3 spells CASSLGSVGTYNEQFF. For the CDR3, the DNA is TGCGCCAGCAGCTTGGGTAGCGTGGGGACCTACAATGAGCAGTTCTTC.

This clonotype occurred a few times. This chain joins TRBV7-2 and TRBJ2-1; 8 positions match TRBD2. Germline values: CDR1 SGHTA, CDR2 FQGNSA. The CDR3 is 17 amino acids. V dropped 1 base and J dropped 5; count of bases not matched to a gene: 10. The CDR3 DNA is TGTGCCAGCAGCTTAGTGGTTGCAGGCGGGGGGCACAATGAGCAGTTCTTC. This codes for CASSLVVAGGGHNEQFF.